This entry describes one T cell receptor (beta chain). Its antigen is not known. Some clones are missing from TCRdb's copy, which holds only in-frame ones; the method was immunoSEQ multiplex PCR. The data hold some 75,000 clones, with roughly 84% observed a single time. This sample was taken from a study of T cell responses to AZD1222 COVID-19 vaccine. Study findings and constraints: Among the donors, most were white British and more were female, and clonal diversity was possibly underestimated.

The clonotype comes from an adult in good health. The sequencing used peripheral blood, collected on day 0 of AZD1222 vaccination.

The chain's CDR3 is CSAATGQGVETQYF. CDR3 nucleotide sequence: TGCAGCGCCGCCACGGGGCAGGGGGTGGAGACCCAGTACTTC. The chain couples TRBV29-1 to TRBJ2-5; 7 nucleotides match TRBD1. The CDR3 has 14 residues. Trimming cost V 7 bases and J 5 bases; bases outside gene matches: 13. The germline V gene has CDR1 SQVTM and CDR2 ANQGSEA.